In its sample, the clone carrying this T cell receptor (beta chain) was seen a few times. Its antigen is still unknown. The data were taken from a study of beta chain features in type 1 diabetes. Overall study findings and caveats: Whether HLA type influences TCRB rearrangement remained unresolved here. VDJ junctions from type 1 diabetes patients carried fewer insertions and larger deletions.

CD45RO/CCR7/CD25/CD127/CD95/CD27 sorting isolated CD4+ naive, central memory, regulatory and stem cell-like memory cells. The CDR3 sequence is 13 residues long. V was clipped by 2 bases and J by 6 bases; unmatched bases: 5. CDR1 and CDR2 (germline): GTSNPN, SVGIG (reference sequence). Expressed TCRB transcripts were sequenced after all isolated RNA was converted to cDNA. Measured with immunoSEQ multiplex PCR; TCRdb has only the in-frame clones, and not every one. The table shows some 360,000 clones, with less than 20% occurring only once. The sequencing input was naive CD4+ T cells from blood. The chain links TRBV30 to TRBJ1-2, with 8 bases that match TRBD1. The TCR was taken from a woman between 18 and 29 years old in good health. The CDR3 here is CAWSFQGADGYTF. CDR3 DNA sequence: TGTGCCTGGAGTTTTCAGGGGGCAGATGGCTACACCTTC.